A single TCR beta chain is shown here with its context. Its antigen is as yet unknown. The sample is drawn from a study of shared clonotypes between healthy human individuals. Study as a whole: Participating donors consisted of a couple of women and three men aged 18 to 49. Each donor had three CD4 naive, three CD4 memory, two CD8 naive and one CD8 memory plate. Broader study findings: Few donors limited the genetic and exposure-history diversity represented.

In replicate PCRs of sorted subsets, about 190 ng DNA, roughly 31,000 T cell genomes, was used. Libraries were prepared by immunoSEQ multiplex PCR; TCRdb keeps only in-frame clonotypes and omits some of them. Among hundreds of thousands of clones listed, almost 97% were seen once. This CDR3 is 16 amino acids long. From germline, CDR1 is LNHDA and CDR2 SQIVND (reference sequence). V was clipped by 4 bases and J by 4 bases; unmatched bases: 6. The sequenced sample was naive CD4+ T cells sorted from blood. Regarding subset: CD45RA+ positively selected. The chain combines TRBV19 with TRBJ2-7; 14 bases align to TRBD2. The source is a woman aged 25-40 years in good health. The CDR3 sequence is CASSKSGTSGSYEQYF. As DNA, the CDR3 is TGTGCCAGTAGTAAAAGCGGGACTAGCGGGAGTTACGAGCAGTACTTC.